Detailed here is one T cell receptor (beta chain). The entry originates in a study of blood T cell repertoires in COVID-19. V lost 0 bases to trimming and J lost 3 bases, with 9 bases between them. The germline V gene has CDR1 MGHRA and CDR2 YSYEKL. The CDR3 length is 15 residues. Methods used by the authors: Counts of nucleated cells, estimated from reference gene primer amplification, were obtained. Produced via immunoSEQ multiplex PCR; TCRdb's table is partial and in-frame only. The V and J calls and clone size were taken over from that table, and D and trimming were inferred from the DNA. The sample yields under 70,000 clones, 90% to 95% seen once.

The chain is built from TRBV4-1 and TRBJ1-5; the D gene is possibly TRBD1 (5 bases). What was sequenced was peripheral blood. The receptor was isolated from a woman aged 55-69 years with active or convalescent COVID-19. CDR3 sequence (DNA): TGCGCCAGCAGCCAAGATAGGGGTGCCAATCAGCCCCAGCATTTT. As protein: CASSQDRGANQPQHF.